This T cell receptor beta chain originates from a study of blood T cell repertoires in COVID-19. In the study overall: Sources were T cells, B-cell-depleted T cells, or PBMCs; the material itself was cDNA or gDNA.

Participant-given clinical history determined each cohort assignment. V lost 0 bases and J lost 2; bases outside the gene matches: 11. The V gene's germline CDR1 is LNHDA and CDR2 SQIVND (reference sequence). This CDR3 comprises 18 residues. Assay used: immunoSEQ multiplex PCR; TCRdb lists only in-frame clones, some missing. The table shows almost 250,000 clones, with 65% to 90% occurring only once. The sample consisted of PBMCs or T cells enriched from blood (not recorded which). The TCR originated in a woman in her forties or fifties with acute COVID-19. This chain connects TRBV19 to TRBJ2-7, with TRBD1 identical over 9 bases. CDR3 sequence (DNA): TGTGCCAGTAGTATAGATGGGTCCGGGGACAGGGCCCCCTACGAGCAGTACTTC. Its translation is CASSIDGSGDRAPYEQYF.